This T cell receptor (beta chain) was profiled in a study of blood T cell repertoires in COVID-19. This study enrolled people aged about 18 to 90 from roughly 22 US geographic areas. Donors were grouped by their self-reported clinical history. V was pared by 2 bases and J by 7 bases, with 15 bases between. This CDR3 has 15 amino acids. The germline gives CDR1 MNHEY, CDR2 SMNVEV (reference sequence). Sequenced by immunoSEQ multiplex PCR; TCRdb stores in-frame clones only, minus some. The sample lists about 240,000 clones, 83% occurring once. This chain connects TRBV27 to TRBJ1-5, with TRBD1 as a possible D gene (5 bases). This sequence originates from a woman aged 40 to 50 who had been exposed to COVID-19. The sample consisted of PBMCs or T cells enriched from blood (not recorded which). The CDR3 sequence is CASSLIPGPNQPQHF. The CDR3 DNA is TGTGCCAGCAGTTTAATACCAGGGCCGAACCAGCCCCAGCATTTT.